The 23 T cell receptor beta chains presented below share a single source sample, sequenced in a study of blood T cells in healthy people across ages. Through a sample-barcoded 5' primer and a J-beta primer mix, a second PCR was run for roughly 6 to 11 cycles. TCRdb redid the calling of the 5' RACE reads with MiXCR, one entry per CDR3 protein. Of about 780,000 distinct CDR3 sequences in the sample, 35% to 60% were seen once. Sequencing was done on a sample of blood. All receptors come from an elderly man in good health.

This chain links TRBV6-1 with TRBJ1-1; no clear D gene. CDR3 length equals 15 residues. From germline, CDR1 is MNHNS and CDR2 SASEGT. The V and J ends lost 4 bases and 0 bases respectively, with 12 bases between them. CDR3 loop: CASSGDGLMNTEAFF. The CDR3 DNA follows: TGTGCCAGCAGTGGTGACGGACTAATGAACACTGAAGCTTTCTTT.

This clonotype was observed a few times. The CDR3 loop is CASSLTSGGKYEQYF. The DNA for the CDR3 is TGTGCCAGCAGTTTGACTAGCGGGGGGAAATACGAGCAGTACTTC. The rearrangement uses TRBV28 and TRBJ2-7, with 13 bases matching TRBD2. The germline gives CDR1 MDHEN, CDR2 SYDVKM. CDR3 length equals 15 residues. V lost 3 bases, J lost 4 bases, and 3 bases stayed unmatched.

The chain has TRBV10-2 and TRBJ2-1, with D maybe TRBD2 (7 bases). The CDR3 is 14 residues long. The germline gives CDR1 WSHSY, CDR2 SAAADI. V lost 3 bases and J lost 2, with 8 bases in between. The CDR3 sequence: CASSEGGAYNEQFF. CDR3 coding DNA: TGCGCCAGCAGTGAAGGGGGGGCCTACAATGAGCAGTTCTTC.

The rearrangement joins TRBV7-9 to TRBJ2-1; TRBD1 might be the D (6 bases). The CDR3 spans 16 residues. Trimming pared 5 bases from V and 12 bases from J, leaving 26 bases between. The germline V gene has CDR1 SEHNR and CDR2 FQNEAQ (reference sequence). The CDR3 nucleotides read TGTGCCAGCAGCGGTCGTGGGGGCCGGCTCCAATTCGTGCAGTTCTTC. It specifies CASSGRGGRLQFVQFF.

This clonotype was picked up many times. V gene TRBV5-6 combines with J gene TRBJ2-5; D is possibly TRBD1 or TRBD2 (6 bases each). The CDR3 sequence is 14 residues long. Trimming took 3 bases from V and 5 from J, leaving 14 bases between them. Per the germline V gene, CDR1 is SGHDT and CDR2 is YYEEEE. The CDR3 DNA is TGTGCCAGCAGCTCACAGGGAGGAGGCGAGACCCAGTACTTC. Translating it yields CASSSQGGGETQYF.

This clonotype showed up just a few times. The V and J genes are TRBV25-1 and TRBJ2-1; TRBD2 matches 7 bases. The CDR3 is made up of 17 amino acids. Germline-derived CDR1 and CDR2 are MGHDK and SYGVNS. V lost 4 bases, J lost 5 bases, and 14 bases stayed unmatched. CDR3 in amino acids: CASSVYPLAGEHNEQFF. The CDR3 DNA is TGTGCCAGCAGTGTATACCCTTTGGCGGGAGAACACAATGAGCAGTTCTTC.

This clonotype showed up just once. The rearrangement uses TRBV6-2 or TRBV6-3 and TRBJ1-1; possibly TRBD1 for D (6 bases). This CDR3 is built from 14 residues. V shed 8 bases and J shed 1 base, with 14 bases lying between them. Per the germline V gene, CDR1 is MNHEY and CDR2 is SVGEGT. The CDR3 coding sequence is TGTGCCAGCCGGGACATGGGACAGAACACTGAAGCTTTCTTT. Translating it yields CASRDMGQNTEAFF.

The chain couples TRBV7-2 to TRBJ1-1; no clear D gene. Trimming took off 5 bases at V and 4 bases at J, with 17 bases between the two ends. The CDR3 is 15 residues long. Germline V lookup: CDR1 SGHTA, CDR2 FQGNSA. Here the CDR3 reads CASSPVDLSRTEAFF. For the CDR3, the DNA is TGTGCCAGCAGCCCCGTTGACCTTTCCCGCACTGAAGCTTTCTTT.

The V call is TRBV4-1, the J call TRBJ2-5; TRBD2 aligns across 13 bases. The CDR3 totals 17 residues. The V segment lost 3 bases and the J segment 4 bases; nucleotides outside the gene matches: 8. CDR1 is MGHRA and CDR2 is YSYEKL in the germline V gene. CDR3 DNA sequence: TGCGCCAGCAGCCACCCGGCGGGACTAGCGGGACGAGAGACCCAGTACTTC. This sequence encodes CASSHPAGLAGRETQYF.

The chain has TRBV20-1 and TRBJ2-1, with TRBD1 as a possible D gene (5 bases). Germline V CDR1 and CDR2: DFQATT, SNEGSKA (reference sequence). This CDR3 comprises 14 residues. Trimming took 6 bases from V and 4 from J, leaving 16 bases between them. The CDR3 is CSAARQGPYNEQFF. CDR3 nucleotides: TGCAGTGCCGCGAGGCAGGGCCCTTACAATGAGCAGTTCTTC.

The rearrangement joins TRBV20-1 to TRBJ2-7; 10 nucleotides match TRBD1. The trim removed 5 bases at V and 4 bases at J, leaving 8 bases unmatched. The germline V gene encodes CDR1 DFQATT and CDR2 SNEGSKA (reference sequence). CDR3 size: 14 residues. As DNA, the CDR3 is TGCAGTGCTCGACCCGGGACAGGGGAGTACGAGCAGTACTTC. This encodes CSARPGTGEYEQYF.

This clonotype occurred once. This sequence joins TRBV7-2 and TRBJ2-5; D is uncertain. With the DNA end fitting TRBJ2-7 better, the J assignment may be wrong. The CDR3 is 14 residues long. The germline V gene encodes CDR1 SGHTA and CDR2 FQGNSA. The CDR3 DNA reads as TGTGCCAGCAGCACCACGGCACTCGCGCACGAGCAGTACTTC. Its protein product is CASSTTALAHEQYF.

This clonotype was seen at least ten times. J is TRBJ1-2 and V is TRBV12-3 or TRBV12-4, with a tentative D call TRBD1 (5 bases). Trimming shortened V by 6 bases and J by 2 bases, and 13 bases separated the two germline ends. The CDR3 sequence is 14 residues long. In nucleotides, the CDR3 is TGTGCCAGCAGCCCCGGGGGGGGAAACTATGGCTACACCTTC. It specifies CASSPGGGNYGYTF.

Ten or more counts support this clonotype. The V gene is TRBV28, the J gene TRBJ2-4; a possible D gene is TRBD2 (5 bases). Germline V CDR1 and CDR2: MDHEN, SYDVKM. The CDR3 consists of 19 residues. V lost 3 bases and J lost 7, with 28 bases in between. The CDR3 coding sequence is TGTGCCAGCAGTTTCCCCGACATTACTCAGGACGACTACTCTAACATTCAGTACTTC. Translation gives CASSFPDITQDDYSNIQYF.

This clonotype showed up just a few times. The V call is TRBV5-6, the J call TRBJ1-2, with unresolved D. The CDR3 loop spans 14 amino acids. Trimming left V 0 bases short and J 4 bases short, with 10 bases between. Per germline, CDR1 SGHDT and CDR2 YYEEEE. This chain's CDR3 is CASSLGEGTYGYTF. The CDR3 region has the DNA TGTGCCAGCAGCTTGGGGGAGGGAACCTATGGCTACACCTTC.

The CDR3 spells CASSLGFRSYNEQYF. The CDR3, as DNA: TGTGCCAGCAGCTTGGGATTTCGGTCCTACAATGAGCAGTACTTC. The rearrangement links TRBV5-4 to TRBJ2-7; no clear D. Trimming stripped 0 bases from V and 7 bases from J, with 17 bases between. This CDR3 is built from 15 residues. The germline gives CDR1 SGHNT, CDR2 YYREEE (reference sequence).

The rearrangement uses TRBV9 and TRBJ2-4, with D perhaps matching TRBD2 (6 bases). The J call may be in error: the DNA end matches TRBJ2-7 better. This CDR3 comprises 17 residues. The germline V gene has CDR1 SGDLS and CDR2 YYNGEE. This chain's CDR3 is CASSGRDTAIKGDEQYF. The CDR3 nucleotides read TGTGCCAGCAGCGGGAGGGATACTGCAATCAAGGGCGACGAGCAGTACTTC.

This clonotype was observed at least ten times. The CDR3 sequence is CASSSRTSGAYEQYF. CDR3 bases: TGTGCCAGCAGCTCGAGGACTAGCGGGGCCTACGAGCAGTACTTC. The chain is built from TRBV7-2 and TRBJ2-7, with 12 bases aligning to TRBD2. After removal of 4 bases from V and 2 bases from J, the junction contained 3 bases not matched to a gene. Per germline, CDR1 SGHTA and CDR2 FQGNSA. The CDR3 extends over 15 amino acids.

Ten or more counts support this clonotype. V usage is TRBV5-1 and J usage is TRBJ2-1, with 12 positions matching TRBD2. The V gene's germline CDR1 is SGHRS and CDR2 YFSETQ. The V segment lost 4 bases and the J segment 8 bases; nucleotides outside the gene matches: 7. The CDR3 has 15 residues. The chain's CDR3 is CASSMTSGSGDEQFF. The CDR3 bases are TGCGCCAGCAGCATGACTAGCGGGAGTGGGGATGAGCAGTTCTTC.

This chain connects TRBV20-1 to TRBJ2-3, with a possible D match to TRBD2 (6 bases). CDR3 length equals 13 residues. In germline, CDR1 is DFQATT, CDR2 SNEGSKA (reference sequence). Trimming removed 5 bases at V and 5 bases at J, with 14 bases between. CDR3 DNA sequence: TGCAGTGCTCGCTGGGGGGTCAGAGATACGCAGTATTTT. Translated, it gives CSARWGVRDTQYF.

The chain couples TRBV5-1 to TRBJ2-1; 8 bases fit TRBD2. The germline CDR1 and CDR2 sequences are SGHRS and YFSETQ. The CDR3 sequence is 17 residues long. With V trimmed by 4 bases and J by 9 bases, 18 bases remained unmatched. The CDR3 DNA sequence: TGCGCCAGCAGCACGGGGGTAGTGAGCGGGAGCGGCGGTGAGCAGTTCTTC. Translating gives CASSTGVVSGSGGEQFF.

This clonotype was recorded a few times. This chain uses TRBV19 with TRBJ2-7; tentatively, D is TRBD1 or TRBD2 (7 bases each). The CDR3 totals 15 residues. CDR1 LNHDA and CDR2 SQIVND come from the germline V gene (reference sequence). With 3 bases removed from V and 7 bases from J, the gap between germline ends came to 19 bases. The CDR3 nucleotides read TGTGCCAGTAGTATCGGGCAGGGGGGGAACAATGAGCAGTACTTC. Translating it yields CASSIGQGGNNEQYF.

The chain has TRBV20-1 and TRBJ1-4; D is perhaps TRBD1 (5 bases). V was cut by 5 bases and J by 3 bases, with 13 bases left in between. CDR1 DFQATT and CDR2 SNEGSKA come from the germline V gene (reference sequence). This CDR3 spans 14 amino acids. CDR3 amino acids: CSAWGGKPNEKLFF. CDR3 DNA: TGCAGTGCTTGGGGGGGGAAGCCTAATGAAAAACTGTTTTTT.